This T cell receptor (beta chain) was captured by sequencing in a study of blood T cells in healthy people across ages. The CDR3 extends over 15 amino acids. CDR1 is LNHNV, CDR2 YYDKDF, per germline (reference sequence). Trimming shortened V by 0 bases and J by 3 bases, and 11 bases separated the two germline ends. Peripheral blood, about 9.4 milliliters per donor, was collected. Study-wide points: There was no known CMV status for donors, so expanded clonotype changes were possibly confounded.

A second PCR, run for about 7 to 11 cycles, used a sample-barcoded 5' primer plus a J-beta primer mix. TCRdb analysed the 5' RACE reads with MiXCR anew, one entry per CDR3 protein. In the table there are fewer than 1,000,000 distinct CDR3 sequences, around 45% of which are singletons. With regard to this clonotype: Its specificity is not known.

This sequence joins TRBV15 and TRBJ1-1, with a tentative D call TRBD1 (5 bases). The sequenced material came from blood. The source of this sequence is a man in his 60s in good health. CDR3 DNA sequence: TGTGCCACCAGCAGAGATGTGGAGGGGTACACTGAAGCTTTCTTT. Translation gives CATSRDVEGYTEAFF.